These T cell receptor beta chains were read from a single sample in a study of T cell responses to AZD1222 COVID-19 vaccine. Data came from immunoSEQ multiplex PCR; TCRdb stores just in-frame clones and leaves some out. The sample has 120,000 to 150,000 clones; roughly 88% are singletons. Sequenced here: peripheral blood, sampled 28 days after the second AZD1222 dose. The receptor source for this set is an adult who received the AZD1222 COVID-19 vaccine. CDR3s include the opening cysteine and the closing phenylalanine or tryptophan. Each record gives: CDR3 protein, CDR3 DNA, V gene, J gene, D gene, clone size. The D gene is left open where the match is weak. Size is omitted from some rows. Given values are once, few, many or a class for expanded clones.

CASSQVRGREGYTF	TGTGCCAGCAGCCAAGTCAGGGGGAGGGAAGGCTACACCTTC	TRBV3-1/TRBV3-2	TRBJ1-2	TRBD1	.
CASSNDRGTGELFF	TGTGCCAGTAGTAATGACAGGGGCACCGGGGAGCTGTTTTTT	TRBV19	TRBJ2-2	TRBD1	.
CASTLRDGYGYTF	TGTGCCAGTACTCTCCGGGACGGCTATGGCTACACCTTC	TRBV19	TRBJ1-2	.	.
CASSYGLSEQYF	TGTGCCAGCAGCTACGGACTGTCCGAGCAGTACTTC	TRBV7-8	TRBJ2-7	.	.
CASIQGAGGNTIYF	TGTGCCAGCATACAGGGGGCTGGCGGAAACACCATATATTTT	TRBV6-5	TRBJ1-3	TRBD1	.
CARSLLYTMNTEAFF	TGTGCCAGAAGCTTGTTGTACACCATGAACACTGAAGCTTTCTTT	TRBV5-3	TRBJ1-1	.	once
CASSLEAGTGRGYTF	TGTGCCAGCAGCTTAGAAGCCGGGACAGGGCGAGGCTACACCTTC	TRBV7-2	TRBJ1-2	TRBD1	.
CASSGPGGRRSEAFF	TGTGCCAGCAGCGGCCCGGGGGGGAGAAGGTCTGAAGCTTTCTTT	TRBV9	TRBJ1-1	.	.
CASSAGLAGGPIAKNIQYF	TGTGCCAGTAGTGCCGGACTAGCGGGGGGGCCTATAGCCAAAAACATTCAGTACTTC	TRBV19	TRBJ2-4	TRBD2	.
CASMSAGGSSIQYF	TGTGCCAGCATGTCAGCAGGGGGCTCTAGCATTCAGTACTTC	TRBV6-5	TRBJ2-4	TRBD1	.
CASSPLTGRRNTIYF	TGTGCCAGCAGCCCGTTGACAGGTCGCAGAAACACCATATATTTT	TRBV14	TRBJ1-3	.	.
CASSQIQGTDTQYF	TGTGCCAGTAGCCAGATACAGGGGACAGATACGCAGTATTTT	TRBV19	TRBJ2-3	TRBD1	.
CASSLITGGLGTGELFF	TGCGCCAGCAGCTTGATTACAGGGGGCTTGGGCACCGGGGAGCTGTTTTTT	TRBV5-1	TRBJ2-2	TRBD1	.
CASSLENAGLSTDTQYF	TGTGCCAGCAGCTTAGAAAATGCGGGACTAAGCACAGATACGCAGTATTTT	TRBV11-2	TRBJ2-3	TRBD2	.
CASSLEGVWNTIYF	TGTGCCAGCAGCTTGGAGGGGGTATGGAACACCATATATTTT	TRBV5-6	TRBJ1-3	.	.
CASSLTLGELFF	TGTGCCAGCAGCCTAACTCTCGGGGAGCTGTTTTTT	TRBV12-3/TRBV12-4	TRBJ2-2	.	few
CASNTGSAEAFF	TGTGCCAGCAACACAGGTTCGGCTGAAGCTTTCTTT	TRBV6-5	TRBJ1-1	.	.
CASSLAGNLPTGELFF	TGTGCCAGCAGTTTAGCAGGGAACCTTCCCACCGGGGAGCTGTTTTTT	TRBV28	TRBJ2-2	.	.
CASSPFSGSTDTQYF	TGTGCCAGCAGCCCCTTTAGCGGGAGCACAGATACGCAGTATTTT	TRBV7-6	TRBJ2-3	TRBD2	.
CASRAGTGGEAFF	TGTGCCAGCAGGGCCGGGACAGGGGGCGAAGCTTTCTTT	TRBV6-6	TRBJ1-1	TRBD1	.
CASSPPRQGGTGGYTF	TGTGCCAGCAGTCCCCCCCGACAGGGGGGAACGGGAGGCTACACCTTC	TRBV28	TRBJ1-2	TRBD1	.
CASSFSVGGQPQHF	TGCGCCAGCAGCTTTTCGGTTGGTGGTCAGCCCCAGCATTTT	TRBV5-1	TRBJ1-5	.	.
CASVRWGQETQYF	TGTGCCAGCGTGCGTTGGGGTCAAGAGACCCAGTACTTC	TRBV2	TRBJ2-5	.	.
CASSDAGELFF	TGCGCCAGCAGTGACGCCGGGGAGCTGTTTTTT	TRBV10-1	TRBJ2-2	.	.
CASSRGTGELFF	TGTGCCAGCAGCAGGGGCACCGGGGAGCTGTTTTTT	TRBV12-3/TRBV12-4	TRBJ2-2	.	.
CASSLGPGRVAYNEQFF	TGTGCCAGCAGCTTAGGACCGGGCAGGGTCGCCTACAATGAGCAGTTCTTC	TRBV7-7	TRBJ2-1	.	.
CARSLTGTGAETQYF	TGTGCCAGAAGCTTAACTGGGACAGGGGCGGAGACCCAGTACTTC	TRBV5-3	TRBJ2-5	TRBD1	.
CASSYSSGFRNEQFF	TGTGCCAGCAGTTACTCGTCAGGGTTTCGGAATGAGCAGTTCTTC	TRBV6-5	TRBJ2-1	.	.
CASSSWNSPLHF	TGTGCCAGCAGTTCGTGGAATTCACCCCTCCACTTT	TRBV28	TRBJ1-6	.	.